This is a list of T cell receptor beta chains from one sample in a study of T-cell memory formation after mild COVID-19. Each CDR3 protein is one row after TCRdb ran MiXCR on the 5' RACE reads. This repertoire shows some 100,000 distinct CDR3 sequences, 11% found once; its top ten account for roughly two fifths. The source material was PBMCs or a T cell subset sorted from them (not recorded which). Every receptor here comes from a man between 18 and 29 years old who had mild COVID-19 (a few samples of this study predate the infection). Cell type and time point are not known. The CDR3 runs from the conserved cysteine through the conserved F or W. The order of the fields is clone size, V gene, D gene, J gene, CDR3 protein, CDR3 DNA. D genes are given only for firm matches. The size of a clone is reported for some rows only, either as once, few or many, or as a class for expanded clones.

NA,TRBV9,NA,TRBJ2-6,CASSVGANVLTF,TGTGCCAGCAGCGTTGGGGCCAACGTCCTGACTTTC
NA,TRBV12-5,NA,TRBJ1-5,CASGLVGDIGYSNQPQHF,TGTGCTAGTGGTTTGGTAGGGGACATCGGATATAGCAATCAGCCCCAGCATTTT
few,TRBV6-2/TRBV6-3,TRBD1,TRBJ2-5,CASSSAQGPHQETQYF,TGTGCCAGCAGCTCCGCACAGGGGCCACACCAAGAGACCCAGTACTTC
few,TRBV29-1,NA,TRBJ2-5,CSVVWRGRGETQYF,TGCAGCGTTGTCTGGCGCGGGCGCGGAGAGACCCAGTACTTC
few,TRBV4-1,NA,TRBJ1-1,CASSLTDNTEAFF,TGCGCCAGCAGCCTCACCGATAACACTGAAGCTTTCTTT
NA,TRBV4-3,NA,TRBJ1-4,CASSRRIVNEKLFF,TGCGCCAGCAGCCGCCGTATAGTGAATGAAAAACTGTTTTTT
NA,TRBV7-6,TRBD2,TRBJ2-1,CASQGTSGGDEQFF,TGTGCCAGCCAAGGGACTAGCGGGGGCGATGAGCAGTTCTTC
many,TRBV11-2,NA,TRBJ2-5,CASSSTGTGSETQYF,TGTGCCAGCAGCTCCACCGGGACGGGCTCGGAGACCCAGTACTTC
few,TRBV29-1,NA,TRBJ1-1,CSFVGGPLPNTEAFF,TGCAGCTTCGTGGGTGGCCCCCTCCCAAACACTGAAGCTTTCTTT
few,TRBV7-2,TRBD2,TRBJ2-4,CASSPPTSGGPLYF,TGTGCCAGCAGCCCTCCGACTAGCGGGGGACCTTTGTACTTC
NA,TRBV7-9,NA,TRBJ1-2,CASSLVGQGPDKANGYTF,TGTGCCAGCAGCTTAGTGGGCCAGGGCCCGGACAAGGCTAATGGCTACACCTTC
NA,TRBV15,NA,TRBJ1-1,CATSRDARDTEAFF,TGTGCCACCAGCAGAGACGCGAGGGACACTGAAGCTTTCTTT
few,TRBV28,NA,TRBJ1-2,CASSEVGGYGYTF,TGTGCCAGCAGTGAGGTTGGGGGCTATGGCTACACCTTC
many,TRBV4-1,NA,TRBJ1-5,CASSQARATETGQPQHF,TGCGCCAGCAGCCAAGCCCGAGCGACAGAGACAGGACAGCCCCAGCATTTT
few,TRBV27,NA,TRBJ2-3,CASSLSDSTDTQYF,TGTGCCAGCAGTTTGTCAGATAGCACAGATACGCAGTATTTT
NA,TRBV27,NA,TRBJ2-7,CASSRGMAGYEQYF,TGTGCCAGCAGCAGGGGTATGGCCGGTTACGAGCAGTACTTC
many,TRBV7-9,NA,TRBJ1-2,CASSPWTANYGYTF,TGTGCCAGCAGCCCGTGGACAGCTAACTATGGCTACACCTTC
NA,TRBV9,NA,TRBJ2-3,CASSVDQPSTDTQYF,TGTGCCAGCAGCGTAGATCAGCCTAGCACAGATACGCAGTATTTT
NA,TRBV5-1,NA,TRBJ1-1,CASSLVGESTEAFF,TGCGCCAGCAGCTTGGTAGGGGAATCCACTGAAGCTTTCTTT
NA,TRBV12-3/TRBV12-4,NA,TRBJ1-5,CASSLSGRGQPQHF,TGTGCCAGCAGTTTATCGGGGCGAGGGCAGCCCCAGCATTTT
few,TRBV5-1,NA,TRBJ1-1,CASSPTGGRGTEAFF,TGCGCCAGCAGCCCAACGGGGGGTAGGGGCACTGAAGCTTTCTTT
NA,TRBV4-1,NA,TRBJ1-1,CASSQVNGNTEAFF,TGCGCCAGCAGCCAAGTTAATGGGAACACTGAAGCTTTCTTT
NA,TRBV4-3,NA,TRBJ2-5,CASSQDHGKGETQYF,TGCGCCAGCAGCCAAGACCACGGGAAGGGCGAGACCCAGTACTTC
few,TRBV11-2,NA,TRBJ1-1,CASSFTGLGTEAFF,TGTGCCAGCAGCTTTACAGGGTTGGGCACTGAAGCTTTCTTT
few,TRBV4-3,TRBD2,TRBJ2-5,CASSQDRRTGGGQTQYF,TGCGCCAGCAGCCAAGATCGAAGGACGGGAGGTGGACAGACCCAGTACTTC
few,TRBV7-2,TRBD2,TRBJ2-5,CASSLVPSGGASKTQYF,TGTGCCAGCAGCTTAGTACCTAGCGGGGGGGCCAGCAAGACCCAGTACTTC
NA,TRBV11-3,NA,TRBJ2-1,CASSQPPYNEQFF,TGTGCCAGCAGCCAACCCCCATACAATGAGCAGTTCTTC
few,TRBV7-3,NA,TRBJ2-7,CASSPTLRLTGYEQYF,TGTGCCAGCAGCCCTACACTTAGATTGACAGGCTACGAGCAGTACTTC
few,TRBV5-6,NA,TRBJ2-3,CASSLRGTSTDTQYF,TGTGCCAGCAGCTTGCGTGGTACCAGCACAGATACGCAGTATTTT
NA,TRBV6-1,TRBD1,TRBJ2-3,CASSEWTGPTDTQYF,TGTGCCAGCAGTGAATGGACAGGGCCAACAGATACGCAGTATTTT
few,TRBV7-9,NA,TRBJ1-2,CASSYATEPYYGYTF,TGTGCCAGCAGCTACGCGACAGAGCCCTACTATGGCTACACCTTC
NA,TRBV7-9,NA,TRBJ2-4,CASSLVRTQENIQYF,TGTGCCAGCAGCTTAGTCAGGACACAAGAAAACATTCAGTACTTC
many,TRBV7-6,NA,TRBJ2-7,CASTTGYNEQYF,TGTGCCAGCACAACAGGTTACAACGAGCAGTACTTC
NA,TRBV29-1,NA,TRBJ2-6,CSVDGTGSGANVLTF,TGCAGCGTGGACGGGACCGGCTCTGGGGCCAACGTCCTGACTTTC
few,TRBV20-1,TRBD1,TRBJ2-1,CSARDRGGFGNEQFF,TGCAGTGCTAGAGATCGAGGGGGCTTCGGGAATGAGCAGTTCTTC
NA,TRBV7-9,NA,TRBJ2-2,CASTPRQTGELFF,TGTGCCAGCACTCCAAGACAGACCGGGGAGCTGTTTTTT
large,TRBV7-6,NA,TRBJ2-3,CASSYTSTDTQYF,TGTGCCAGCAGCTACACTAGCACAGATACGCAGTATTTT
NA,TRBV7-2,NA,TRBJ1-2,CASSLRAPTGINYGYTF,TGTGCCAGCAGCTTAAGGGCTCCAACAGGGATTAACTATGGCTACACCTTC
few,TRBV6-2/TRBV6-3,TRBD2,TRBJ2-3,CASSYTGLAGDNTDTQYF,TGTGCCAGCAGTTACACCGGACTAGCGGGGGACAACACAGATACGCAGTATTTT